This is a list of T cell receptor beta chains from one sample in a study of T cell responses to AZD1222 COVID-19 vaccine. TCRdb's copy holds only in-frame clones and misses some; the assay was immunoSEQ multiplex PCR. The sample has 95,000 to 150,000 clones, roughly 89% seen once. The sample consisted of peripheral blood, taken on day 0 of AZD1222 vaccination. These receptors all stem from an adult in good health. Both conserved end residues are part of each CDR3. The D gene is left open where the match is weak. Clone size is given for some rows only: seen once, a few or many times, or a class if the clone is expanded.

V gene	D gene	J gene	clone size	CDR3 DNA	CDR3 protein
TRBV27	-	TRBJ2-4	-	TGTGCCAGCAGTCTCTCGGGCCACCTAGCCAAAAACATTCAGTACTTC	CASSLSGHLAKNIQYF
TRBV5-1	-	TRBJ1-6	-	TGCGCCAGCAGCTTGGGAGGGAGCTCCTATAATTCACCCCTCCACTTT	CASSLGGSSYNSPLHF
TRBV2	-	TRBJ1-1	-	TGTGCCAGCAGTTCACAGGGTGTCACTGAAGCTTTCTTT	CASSSQGVTEAFF
TRBV10-2	-	TRBJ2-2	-	TGCGCCAGCATACGAACACTGGGGGTTGGCGGGGAGCTGTTTTTT	CASIRTLGVGGELFF
TRBV7-9	-	TRBJ1-2	-	TGTGCCAGCAGTCTTAGATCTGGGGACTATGGCTACACCTTC	CASSLRSGDYGYTF
TRBV7-2	TRBD2	TRBJ2-3	-	TGTGCCAGCAGCTTCCTAGGACTAGCGGCTAGCACAGATACGCAGTATTTT	CASSFLGLAASTDTQYF
TRBV28	-	TRBJ2-7	-	TGTGCCAGCACCACGCCCTACGAGCAGTACTTC	CASTTPYEQYF
TRBV7-3	-	TRBJ1-1	few	TGTGCCAGCAGCCTGACGGGCGCGGACACTGAAGCTTTCTTT	CASSLTGADTEAFF
TRBV11-2	-	TRBJ2-1	-	TGTGCCAGCAGCCAAAGACGGGCGACAGAGTTATACAATGAGCAGTTCTTC	CASSQRRATELYNEQFF
TRBV10-2	TRBD1	TRBJ1-5	-	TGCGCCAGCGGGGTCCAGGGGGTTTTGGAGCCCCAGCATTTT	CASGVQGVLEPQHF
TRBV28	-	TRBJ2-1	-	TGTGCCAGCAGAAACCCGGGCGGGATAGGGGAGCAGTTCTTC	CASRNPGGIGEQFF
TRBV15	-	TRBJ1-3	-	TGTGCCACCAGCAGAGGGGGGGCTACCTTCGGAAACACCATATATTTT	CATSRGGATFGNTIYF
TRBV19	TRBD2	TRBJ2-5	-	TGTGCCAGTAGTGCCGCTAGCGGGGCTGAGACCCAGTACTTC	CASSAASGAETQYF
TRBV7-9	-	TRBJ1-4	-	TGTGCCAGCAGCCTAGGGACCAGTAATGAAAAACTGTTTTTT	CASSLGTSNEKLFF
TRBV5-4	-	TRBJ1-3	once	TGTGCCAGCAGCTTCCTACAGGGTAGCTCTGGAAACACCATATATTTT	CASSFLQGSSGNTIYF
TRBV4-1	-	TRBJ1-1	-	TGCGCCAGCAGCCAAGCCCCTGGATTGAGGGCTTTCTTT	CASSQAPGLRAFF
TRBV5-1	TRBD1	TRBJ2-7	once	TGCGCCAGCAGCTACGGGACAGGGGGCTACGAGCAGTACTTC	CASSYGTGGYEQYF
TRBV5-1	-	TRBJ1-4	-	TGCGCCAGCAGCAAAACCCCAACTAATGAAAAACTGTTTTTT	CASSKTPTNEKLFF
TRBV5-1	TRBD2	TRBJ2-1	-	TGCGCCAGCAGCCCGGTCTCGGGGGGCAATGAGCAGTTCTTC	CASSPVSGGNEQFF
TRBV7-9	-	TRBJ1-5	-	TGTGCCAGCAGCTTCACAGGGTATAGCAATCAGCCCCAGCATTTT	CASSFTGYSNQPQHF
TRBV24-1	TRBD2	TRBJ2-2	once	TGTGCCACCAGTGATCCGGGACTAGCGGGGACGAGCGGGGAGCTGTTTTTT	CATSDPGLAGTSGELFF
TRBV10-2	-	TRBJ2-7	-	TGCGCCAGCAGCGCAGGAAGCTCCTACGAGCAGTACTTC	CASSAGSSYEQYF
TRBV12-5	TRBD1	TRBJ1-5	once	TGTGCTAGTGGGAAACAGGGGCCTTATCGCCCCCAGCATTTT	CASGKQGPYRPQHF
TRBV2	-	TRBJ1-1	-	TGTGCCAGCATCGGACTCGATGGGAACACTGAAGCTTTCTTT	CASIGLDGNTEAFF
TRBV30	-	TRBJ1-1	-	TGTGCCTGGAGTTCTGACAGCCCCGGGGGTGTGAACACTGAAGCTTTCTTT	CAWSSDSPGGVNTEAFF
TRBV7-6	TRBD1	TRBJ1-1	once	TGTGCCAGCAGCTTAGGAGGGGGCACAGGGGCCGCCACTGAAGCTTTCTTT	CASSLGGGTGAATEAFF
TRBV2	TRBD2	TRBJ2-1	-	TGTGCCAGCAGTGATGTGGGACTAGCGGGAGGGCCGAGGAATGAGCAGTTCTTC	CASSDVGLAGGPRNEQFF
TRBV19	-	TRBJ1-2	once	TGTGCCAGTAGTATAGTGGGGTCCTATGGCTACACCTTC	CASSIVGSYGYTF
TRBV7-6	-	TRBJ2-3	-	TGTGCCAGCAGCCCGGACAGCACAGATACGCAGTATTTT	CASSPDSTDTQYF
TRBV10-3	TRBD1	TRBJ1-5	-	TGTGCCATCAGACAGAGACAGGGGGATGATCAGCCCCAGCATTTT	CAIRQRQGDDQPQHF
TRBV28	-	TRBJ1-2	-	TGTGCCATCCACAAGAAAGGGAGAGCTAACTATGGCTACACCTTC	CAIHKKGRANYGYTF
TRBV5-1	TRBD2	TRBJ2-1	-	TGCGCCAGCAGCATAGGAGCGGGAGCGGGAGGGGGTGAGCAGTTCTTC	CASSIGAGAGGGEQFF
TRBV30	TRBD1	TRBJ1-5	-	TGTGCCTGGAGTGTAGAGGGGACAGTAATGGTGAGCAATCAGCCCCAGCATTTT	CAWSVEGTVMVSNQPQHF
TRBV6-2/TRBV6-3	-	TRBJ1-1	-	TGTGCCAGCAGTTCTCCCGGAGCTTTCTTT	CASSSPGAFF
TRBV9	-	TRBJ1-1	-	TGTGCCAGCAGCGTTGTAGTAGGGGGAGGTGGCACTGAAGCTTTCTTT	CASSVVVGGGGTEAFF
TRBV6-1	-	TRBJ2-1	-	TGTGCCAGCATTAAGGGGACAACCAAAAACAATGAGCAGTTCTTC	CASIKGTTKNNEQFF
TRBV15	-	TRBJ1-1	-	TGTGCCACCGGAGTGTTGAACACTGAAGCTTTCTTT	CATGVLNTEAFF